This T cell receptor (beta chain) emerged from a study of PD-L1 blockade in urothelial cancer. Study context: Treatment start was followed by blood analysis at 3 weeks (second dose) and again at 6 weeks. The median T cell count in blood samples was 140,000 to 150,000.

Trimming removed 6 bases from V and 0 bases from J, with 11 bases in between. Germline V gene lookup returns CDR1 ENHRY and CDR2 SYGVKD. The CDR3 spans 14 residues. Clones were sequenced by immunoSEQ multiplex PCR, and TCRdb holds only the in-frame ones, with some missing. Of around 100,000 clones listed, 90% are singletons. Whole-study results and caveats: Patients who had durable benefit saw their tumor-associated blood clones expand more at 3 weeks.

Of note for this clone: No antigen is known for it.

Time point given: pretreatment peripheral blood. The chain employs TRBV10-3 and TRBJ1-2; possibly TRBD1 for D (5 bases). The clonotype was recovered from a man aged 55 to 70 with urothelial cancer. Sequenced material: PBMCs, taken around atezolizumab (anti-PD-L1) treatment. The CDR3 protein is CAIRETDSNYGYTF. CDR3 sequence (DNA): TGTGCCATCAGAGAGACAGATTCTAACTATGGCTACACCTTC.